The rows below give T cell receptor beta chains drawn from one sample of a study of human T cells and chemical hapten exposure. TCRdb re-called the 5' RACE reads through MiXCR, storing one row per CDR3 protein. The table shows 120,000 to 150,000 distinct CDR3 sequences, with 4.1% occurring only once. The receptors were gathered from a female donor in good health. Each CDR3 is given with its conserved first and last residue. The order of the fields is J gene, clone size, D gene, V gene, CDR3 protein, CDR3 DNA. A D gene is named only where the DNA matches it firmly. Clone size, where shown, is once, few, many, or a class for clones that have expanded.

TRBJ1-2 NA TRBD1 TRBV7-9 CASEDRRNYGYTF TGTGCCAGCGAGGACAGGCGGAACTATGGCTACACCTTC
TRBJ2-3 many TRBD2 TRBV7-2 CASSLFLAGGFSTDTQYF TGTGCCAGCAGCTTATTTCTAGCGGGGGGCTTTAGCACAGATACGCAGTATTTT
TRBJ1-6 many TRBD1 TRBV20-1 CSARLSGTVYSPLHF TGCAGTGCTAGACTAAGCGGGACAGTCTATTCACCCCTCCACTTT
TRBJ2-7 many NA TRBV27 CASRGGGREQYF TGTGCCAGCCGAGGGGGGGGCAGGGAGCAGTACTTC
TRBJ2-3 NA TRBD2 TRBV6-2/TRBV6-3 CASSPPGLAGKTDTQYF TGTGCCAGCAGCCCCCCGGGACTAGCGGGGAAAACAGATACGCAGTATTTT
TRBJ1-1 many NA TRBV28 CATQPRPTEAFF TGTGCCACCCAACCCCGGCCCACTGAAGCTTTCTTT
TRBJ2-5 many TRBD2 TRBV6-5 CASSDLADRETQYF TGTGCCAGCAGTGATCTAGCGGACCGAGAGACCCAGTACTTC
TRBJ2-2 many NA TRBV4-1 CASSHPINTGELFF TGCGCCAGCAGCCACCCCATAAACACCGGGGAGCTGTTTTTT
TRBJ2-7 many NA TRBV20-1 CSARTLKSFTYEQYF TGCAGTGCCCGGACACTAAAGAGTTTTACCTACGAGCAGTACTTC
TRBJ1-6 NA NA TRBV7-9 CASHRAPYNSPLHF TGTGCCTCCCATCGGGCACCATATAATTCACCCCTCCACTTT
TRBJ1-1 many NA TRBV30 CAWRDSWNTEAFF TGTGCCTGGAGGGACAGCTGGAACACTGAAGCTTTCTTT
TRBJ1-1 many TRBD1 TRBV12-3/TRBV12-4 CASSLNTGASSEAFF TGTGCCAGCAGTTTAAACACAGGGGCGAGCTCTGAAGCTTTCTTT
TRBJ1-3 many NA TRBV29-1 CSVDQGGNTIYF TGCAGCGTTGATCAGGGTGGAAACACCATATATTTT
TRBJ2-7 many NA TRBV5-1 CASSLTAGSYEQYF TGCGCCAGCAGCTTGACGGCGGGGTCCTACGAGCAGTACTTC
TRBJ1-2 many TRBD1 TRBV6-1 CASSFTGAYGYTF TGTGCCAGCAGCTTTACAGGGGCGTACGGCTACACCTTC
TRBJ2-2 many TRBD2 TRBV6-2/TRBV6-3 CAGRLAGNTGELFF TGTGCCGGTCGATTAGCGGGGAACACCGGGGAGCTGTTTTTT
TRBJ2-1 many NA TRBV6-2/TRBV6-3 CASSFLGGGEQFF TGTGCCAGCAGTTTCCTAGGGGGAGGAGAGCAGTTCTTC
TRBJ1-1 many NA TRBV7-2 CASSLRSGWMNTEAFF TGTGCCAGCAGCTTAAGGTCAGGATGGATGAACACTGAAGCTTTCTTT
TRBJ1-1 many NA TRBV5-1 CASSKGQSYTEAFF TGCGCCAGCAGCAAAGGACAGAGCTACACTGAAGCTTTCTTT
TRBJ1-5 few NA TRBV7-2 CASSLKAANQPQHF TGTGCCAGCAGCTTAAAGGCGGCGAATCAGCCCCAGCATTTT
TRBJ2-7 many NA TRBV7-9 CASSFPGTDEQYF TGTGCCAGCAGCTTCCCCGGGACCGACGAGCAGTACTTC
TRBJ1-5 few NA TRBV7-2 CASSSRPDQPQHF TGTGCCAGCAGCTCAAGACCCGATCAGCCCCAGCATTTT
TRBJ2-3 many TRBD2 TRBV6-2/TRBV6-3 CASSSFGGTRDTQYF TGTGCCAGCAGTTCCTTTGGAGGGACTAGGGATACGCAGTATTTT
TRBJ1-4 NA NA TRBV28 CASSLQQGLNEKLFF TGTGCCAGCAGTTTACAACAGGGCCTTAATGAAAAACTGTTTTTT
TRBJ1-2 few TRBD1 TRBV19 CASSATGTVYGYTF TGTGCCAGTAGTGCGACAGGGACCGTCTATGGCTACACCTTC
TRBJ2-2 many TRBD1 TRBV7-3 CASSPRDRPRRAGELFF TGTGCCAGCAGCCCCCGGGACAGGCCACGGAGGGCCGGGGAGCTGTTTTTT
TRBJ1-4 many TRBD1 TRBV29-1 CSVVAQGAEKLFF TGCAGCGTTGTGGCACAGGGGGCTGAAAAACTGTTTTTT
TRBJ1-5 many NA TRBV6-2/TRBV6-3 CASSHYRQVSNQPQHF TGTGCCAGCAGTCACTACAGACAGGTTAGCAATCAGCCCCAGCATTTT
TRBJ1-2 many NA TRBV12-3/TRBV12-4 CASSQPPPGFYGYTF TGTGCCAGCAGTCAACCCCCACCTGGGTTTTATGGCTACACCTTC
TRBJ2-2 few NA TRBV7-3 CASSLVPAPGELFF TGTGCCAGCAGCTTAGTACCCGCTCCCGGGGAGCTGTTTTTT
TRBJ2-7 many TRBD1 TRBV5-1 CASSFMADRDEQYF TGCGCCAGCAGCTTCATGGCGGACAGGGACGAGCAGTACTTC
TRBJ2-3 many NA TRBV24-1 CATSATNTDTQYF TGTGCCACCAGTGCCACAAACACAGATACGCAGTATTTT
TRBJ2-7 NA NA TRBV20-1 CSARDIRQDSYEQYF TGCAGTGCTAGAGATATAAGGCAGGACTCCTACGAGCAGTACTTC
TRBJ1-1 many TRBD1 TRBV7-9 CASSSTQGTEAFF TGTGCCAGCAGCTCTACACAGGGGACTGAAGCTTTCTTT
TRBJ1-1 many TRBD1 TRBV5-1 CASSLDGTGGSRTEAFF TGCGCCAGCAGCTTGGACGGGACAGGGGGCTCGCGCACTGAAGCTTTCTTT
TRBJ1-1 many NA TRBV12-3/TRBV12-4 CASSKQENTEAFF TGTGCCAGCAGCAAACAGGAGAACACTGAAGCTTTCTTT
TRBJ2-3 NA TRBD1 TRBV20-1 CSARSNRGLDTQYF TGCAGTGCTAGATCAAACAGGGGGCTTGATACGCAGTATTTT
TRBJ2-3 many NA TRBV5-4 CASHGLTKGGTSTDTQYF TGTGCCAGCCACGGACTAACTAAAGGTGGGACTAGCACAGATACGCAGTATTTT
TRBJ2-3 NA TRBD1 TRBV5-4 CASSSTDRTDTQYF TGTGCCAGCAGCTCGACGGACAGGACAGATACGCAGTATTTT
TRBJ2-2 many NA TRBV5-5 CASSRQSNTGELFF TGTGCCAGCAGCCGCCAGTCGAACACCGGGGAGCTGTTTTTT
TRBJ1-2 many NA TRBV12-3/TRBV12-4 CASSLLQGGGDGYTF TGTGCCAGCAGTTTGCTCCAAGGGGGGGGCGATGGCTACACCTTC
TRBJ1-2 many TRBD1 TRBV28 CASTPEGQGHWGYTF TGTGCCAGCACCCCGGAGGGACAGGGGCATTGGGGCTACACCTTC
TRBJ2-7 many NA TRBV10-3 CAIRTGPPHYEQYF TGTGCCATCAGGACAGGCCCCCCCCACTACGAGCAGTACTTC
TRBJ2-7 NA NA TRBV5-4 CASSPEGQSYEQYF TGTGCCAGCAGCCCCGAAGGACAGAGCTACGAGCAGTACTTC
TRBJ2-3 many TRBD2 TRBV27 CASSTRLAGVRTDTQYF TGTGCCAGCAGTACCCGATTAGCGGGGGTTCGCACAGATACGCAGTATTTT
TRBJ1-2 few NA TRBV3-1 CASSQGPLNYGYTF TGTGCCAGCAGCCAAGGTCCTTTGAACTATGGCTACACCTTC